What follows are 9 T cell receptor beta chains derived from one specimen sequenced in a study of cytomegalovirus exposure and HLA in healthy donors. 60 Vbeta and 13 Jbeta primers were used in PCR. Libraries were prepared by immunoSEQ multiplex PCR; TCRdb keeps only in-frame clonotypes and omits some of them. The sample holds 150,000 to 200,000 clones, roughly four fifths seen once. The material sequenced was PBMCs. The source of these receptors is a woman aged 25-40 years in good health and CMV-seropositive.

The chain couples TRBV28 to TRBJ1-3; TRBD1 is a possible D gene (5 bases). Per germline, CDR1 MDHEN and CDR2 SYDVKM. With 6 bases removed from V and 4 bases from J, the gap between germline ends came to 13 bases. The CDR3 runs 14 residues. CDR3 sequence: CASRATGFGNTIYF. As DNA, the CDR3 is TGTGCCAGCAGAGCCACAGGTTTCGGAAACACCATATATTTT.

The rearrangement links TRBV5-1 to TRBJ2-3, with D unresolved. V lost 2 bases and J lost 0, with 7 bases in between. CDR1 and CDR2 from the germline V gene are SGHRS and YFSETQ. This CDR3 region has 14 residues. This chain's CDR3 is CASSLLTSTDTQYF. The CDR3 nucleotides are TGCGCCAGCAGCTTACTGACTAGCACAGATACGCAGTATTTT.

The genes are TRBV30 and TRBJ1-2, with 12 bases aligning to TRBD1. This CDR3 comprises 17 residues. J lost 4 bases, V lost 2 bases, and 11 bases had no gene match. Germline V CDR1 and CDR2: GTSNPN, SVGIG (reference sequence). CDR3 DNA sequence: TGTGCCTGGAGTAGGAGAAGACGGGACAGGGGGCCCTATGGCTACACCTTC. Protein product: CAWSRRRRDRGPYGYTF.

The V and J genes are TRBV15 and TRBJ2-5, with 10 bases lining up with TRBD2. V shed 9 bases, J shed 2 bases, and the junction held 12 bases outside the gene matches. The length of the CDR3 is 16 residues. Germline CDR1 LNHNV, CDR2 YYDKDF (reference sequence). The CDR3 coding sequence is TGTGCCACGAGTCGAGTGTCGGGACTAGCGCAAGAGACCCAGTACTTC. Translating it yields CATSRVSGLAQETQYF.

This chain's CDR3 is CASSFRGRPTATNEKLFF. As DNA, the CDR3 is TGTGCCAGCAGCTTCAGGGGGCGACCGACGGCAACTAATGAAAAACTGTTTTTT. The chain has TRBV5-6 and TRBJ1-4; 8 bases map to TRBD1. CDR3 length: 18 amino acids. After removal of 2 bases from V and 0 bases from J, the junction contained 9 bases not matched to a gene. Germline V gives CDR1 SGHDT, CDR2 YYEEEE.

The V gene is TRBV2, the J gene TRBJ2-3, with TRBD2 matching over 11 bases. CDR3 length equals 16 residues. CDR1 is SNHLY and CDR2 is FYNNEI in the germline V gene. V lost 5 bases, J lost 6 bases, and 10 bases stayed unmatched. Here the CDR3 reads CASSPDSGRAGDTQYF. Here the CDR3 DNA reads TGTGCCAGCAGTCCAGATAGCGGGAGGGCCGGTGATACGCAGTATTTT.

A few counts support this clone. This rearrangement joins TRBV5-5 to TRBJ1-4; maybe TRBD1 (5 bases). This CDR3 contains 12 residues. V lost 0 bases and J lost 12, with 9 bases in between. Germline loops: CDR1 SGHKS, CDR2 YYEKEE (reference sequence). CDR3 sequence (DNA): TGTGCCAGCAGCTTGGAGGGGTGGGAACTGTTTTTT. Translated: CASSLEGWELFF.

With regard to this clone: The junction shows a germline mismatch at one end, possibly a read error. The chain's CDR3 is CASSLAGGVYNEQFF. The CDR3 coding sequence is TGTGCCAGCAGCCTAGCGGGGGGGGTTTACAATGAGCAGTTCTTC. The chain combines TRBV7-2 with TRBJ2-1; 12 bases are shared with TRBD2. This CDR3 has 15 amino acids. Germline values: CDR1 SGHTA, CDR2 FQGNSA.

The DNA of the CDR3 is TGCGCCAGCAGCTTGGCTCTGCGGGGGGGCACAGATACGCAGTATTTT. This codes for CASSLALRGGTDTQYF. The rearrangement links TRBV5-1 to TRBJ2-3; TRBD2 agrees at 8 bases. CDR1 is SGHRS, CDR2 YFSETQ, per germline. Losses at the gene ends were 0 bases for V and 1 base for J; bases not matched to a gene: 4. CDR3 length equals 16 residues.